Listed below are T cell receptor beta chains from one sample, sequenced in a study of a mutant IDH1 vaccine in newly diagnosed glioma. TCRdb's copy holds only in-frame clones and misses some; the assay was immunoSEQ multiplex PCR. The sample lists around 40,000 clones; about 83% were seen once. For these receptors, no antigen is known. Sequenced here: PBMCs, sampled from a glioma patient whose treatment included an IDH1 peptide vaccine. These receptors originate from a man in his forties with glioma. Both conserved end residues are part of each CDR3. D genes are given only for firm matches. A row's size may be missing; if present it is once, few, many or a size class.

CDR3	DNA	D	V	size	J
CAMTGGKNEQYF	TGTGCCATGACAGGGGGTAAGAACGAGCAGTACTTC	TRBD1	TRBV2	NA	TRBJ2-7
CASSPWGLAKNIQYF	TGTGCCAGCAGCCCTTGGGGCTTAGCCAAAAACATTCAGTACTTC	NA	TRBV28	NA	TRBJ2-4
CASTDSGVADTQYF	TGTGCCAGCACGGATAGCGGGGTGGCAGATACGCAGTATTTT	TRBD2	TRBV6-5	few	TRBJ2-3
CASNPRGKTYNEQFF	TGTGCCAGCAACCCCAGGGGGAAAACCTACAATGAGCAGTTCTTC	TRBD1	TRBV25-1	NA	TRBJ2-1
CATSRVPSNEQFF	TGTGCCACCAGCAGAGTACCCAGCAATGAGCAGTTCTTC	NA	TRBV15	NA	TRBJ2-1
CASSPTSPGFNEQFF	TGTGCCAGCAGCCCCACGTCCCCCGGGTTCAATGAGCAGTTCTTC	NA	TRBV9	NA	TRBJ2-1
CASSLRAGGNTIYF	TGTGCCAGCAGCCTACGGGCGGGGGGCAACACCATATATTTT	NA	TRBV13	once	TRBJ1-3
CASSLAWGSSYEQYF	TGTGCCAGCAGCTTGGCCTGGGGGTCCTCCTACGAGCAGTACTTC	NA	TRBV5-4	NA	TRBJ2-7
CAIGVSRAFF	TGCGCCATAGGGGTGTCTCGAGCTTTCTTT	NA	TRBV10-1	NA	TRBJ1-1
CASRGGGGSNQPQHF	TGTGCCAGCAGGGGTGGTGGGGGTAGCAATCAGCCCCAGCATTTT	NA	TRBV27	NA	TRBJ1-5
CASSDQGWMWFF	TGTGCCAGCAGTGACCAGGGGTGGATGTGGTTCTTC	NA	TRBV6-1	NA	TRBJ2-1
CASSYFSGQGVYEQYF	TGTGCCAGCAGTTACTTTTCCGGACAGGGGGTCTACGAGCAGTACTTC	TRBD1	TRBV6-5	NA	TRBJ2-7
CASSFSTNTGELFF	TGTGCCAGCAGCTTCTCCACGAACACCGGGGAGCTGTTTTTT	NA	TRBV5-5	NA	TRBJ2-2
CASSWTGGFYEQYF	TGTGCCAGCAGCTGGACAGGGGGCTTTTACGAGCAGTACTTC	TRBD1	TRBV27	NA	TRBJ2-7
CASSPGTGNHNEQFF	TGTGCCAGCAGCCCCGGGACAGGGAATCACAATGAGCAGTTCTTC	TRBD1	TRBV7-2	once	TRBJ2-1
CASSLGSQGGGTEAFF	TGTGCCAGCAGCTTAGGGTCGCAGGGAGGGGGGACTGAAGCTTTCTTT	NA	TRBV7-8	NA	TRBJ1-1
CSGKQVGELFF	TGCAGTGGGAAGCAGGTCGGGGAGCTGTTTTTT	NA	TRBV20-1	once	TRBJ2-2
CASSLTGGAYEQYF	TGTGCCAGCAGCTTAACAGGTGGGGCCTACGAGCAGTACTTC	NA	TRBV7-2	NA	TRBJ2-7
CASRLGLGYGYTF	TGCGCCAGCAGGCTAGGGTTGGGCTATGGCTACACCTTC	NA	TRBV5-1	NA	TRBJ1-2
CASSLDGSGTGTYEQYF	TGTGCCAGCAGCTTAGATGGATCCGGGACAGGGACCTACGAGCAGTACTTC	TRBD1	TRBV11-2	NA	TRBJ2-7
CSVVRGGSSYGYTF	TGCAGCGTGGTGAGGGGGGGAAGCTCCTATGGCTACACCTTC	NA	TRBV29-1	once	TRBJ1-2
CASSRALAGGEAFF	TGCGCCAGCAGCCGTGCACTAGCAGGGGGTGAAGCTTTCTTT	TRBD1	TRBV5-1	NA	TRBJ1-1
CASKDRTATNEKLFF	TGTGCCAGTAAGGATAGGACTGCAACTAATGAAAAACTGTTTTTT	NA	TRBV19	NA	TRBJ1-4
CASSSPREAAPSGANVLTF	TGTGCCAGCAGCTCCCCCCGGGAGGCGGCCCCCTCTGGGGCCAACGTCCTGACTTTC	TRBD2	TRBV7-2	NA	TRBJ2-6
CASSETRGGNRNQPQHF	TGTGCCAGCAGTGAAACCAGGGGTGGGAATCGCAATCAGCCCCAGCATTTT	NA	TRBV2	NA	TRBJ1-5
CASSSRLAGSSYNEQFF	TGCGCCAGCAGCTCAAGACTAGCGGGCAGCTCCTACAATGAGCAGTTCTTC	TRBD2	TRBV5-1	NA	TRBJ2-1
CASKNTPTTNEKLFF	TGTGCCAGCAAAAATACTCCCACAACTAATGAAAAACTGTTTTTT	NA	TRBV7-2	NA	TRBJ1-4
CASFDRRTQYF	TGTGCCAGCTTCGACAGGCGTACGCAGTATTTT	NA	TRBV28	once	TRBJ2-3
CASSPPSGRYTGEQYF	TGTGCCAGCAGCCCACCCTCGGGTCGATATACGGGGGAGCAGTACTTC	NA	TRBV7-2	NA	TRBJ2-7
CASSPGQGSSYGYTF	TGTGCCAGCAGCCCGGGACAGGGGAGTTCCTATGGCTACACCTTC	NA	TRBV21-1	NA	TRBJ1-2
CASSFMETQYF	TGTGCCAGCAGCTTCATGGAGACCCAGTACTTC	NA	TRBV5-6	NA	TRBJ2-5
CASTPWQPYNSPLHF	TGTGCCAGCACCCCGTGGCAGCCCTATAATTCACCCCTCCACTTT	NA	TRBV6-1	NA	TRBJ1-6
CATSPLQLPSYEQYF	TGTGCCACCAGCCCCCTCCAGCTACCGTCCTACGAGCAGTACTTC	NA	TRBV15	NA	TRBJ2-7